This entry lists 18 T cell receptor beta chains sequenced from one sample in a study of glioma-infiltrating T cells. Amplification of TCR alpha and beta CDR3 regions from RNA used iRepertoire nested multiplex PCR. Each CDR3 protein gets one entry after TCRdb re-called the multiplex PCR reads with MiXCR. The repertoire holds roughly 350,000 distinct CDR3 sequences, 41% seen once, with around 13% in the top ten. Sequencing used glioma tissue, nonneoplastic brain tissue, or PBMCs (not recorded which). The source of these receptors is a human donor with low-grade glioma or glioblastoma, undergoing nonglioma brain surgery, or in good health (not recorded which).

This clonotype showed up just once. The rearrangement joins TRBV2 to TRBJ2-1; D not certain. Deletions cut 6 bases from V and 3 bases from J, with 12 bases between. CDR1 SNHLY and CDR2 FYNNEI come from the germline V gene. This CDR3 contains 14 residues. The CDR3 here is CASSLESRYNEQFF. The CDR3 nucleotides read TGTGCCAGCAGCTTAGAGAGCCGCTACAATGAGCAGTTCTTC. Full variable domain (rest looked up from reference TRBV2 and TRBJ2-1): EPEVTQTPSHQVTQMGQEVILRCVPISNHLYFYWYRQILGQKVEFLVSFYNNEISEKSEIFDDQFSVERPDGSNFTLKIRSTKLEDSAMYFCASSLESRYNEQFFGPGTRLTVL.

In regard to this clonotype: A much larger clone sits a single nucleotide away, making a read error possible. This chain joins TRBV28 and TRBJ2-1; no firm D call. The V end was cut by 5 bases, the J end by 5 bases, with 10 bases between. The CDR3 loop spans 13 amino acids. Looked up from germline, CDR1 is MDHEN and CDR2 is SYDVKM. The CDR3 loop is CASSGYVDNEQFF. The CDR3 DNA reads TGTGCCAGCAGTGGCTATGTCGACAATGAGCAGTTCTTC.

The V call is TRBV20-1, the J call TRBJ2-1; 7 positions match TRBD2. Germline V lookup: CDR1 DFQATT, CDR2 SNEGSKA (reference sequence). The junction had 21 bases not matched to a gene; V was cut back by 1 base and J by 0 bases. The CDR3 is made up of 21 amino acids. Written as DNA, the CDR3 is TGCAGTGCTAGAGCCACCCCTGGTGGGAGGGCGGGGCCCAGCTCCTACAATGAGCAGTTCTTC. Translation: CSARATPGGRAGPSSYNEQFF.

As concerns this clonotype: A much larger clone differs by one base, so this may be a read error. The V gene is TRBV28, the J gene TRBJ2-7; 10 bases are shared with TRBD1. Germline V gene sequence: CDR1 MDHEN, CDR2 SYDVKM. The V segment lost 6 bases and the J segment 3 bases; nucleotides outside the gene matches: 11. The CDR3 sequence is 16 residues long. The CDR3 here is CASRTQRGQGLYEQYF. DNA of the CDR3: TGTGCCAGCAGGACCCAAAGGGGACAGGGGCTCTACGAGCAGTACTTC.

The V gene is TRBV28, the J gene TRBJ2-5; D not certain. V was cut by 5 bases and J by 1 base, with 17 bases left in between. CDR1 and CDR2 from the germline V gene are MDHEN and SYDVKM. The CDR3 covers 16 residues. The CDR3 sequence: CASSPPFSAVQETQYF. For the CDR3, the DNA is TGTGCCAGCAGTCCGCCTTTTTCCGCGGTCCAAGAGACCCAGTACTTC.

Notes on this clonotype: A much larger clone differs from this one at a single base, so this may be a read error. The CDR3 loop reads CASRGWGTTVAFF. CDR3 DNA: TGTGCCAGCAGGGGGTGGGGGACCACTGTAGCTTTCTTT. This chain uses TRBV6-1 with TRBJ1-1; tentatively, D is TRBD1 (5 bases). Germline V lookup: CDR1 MNHNS, CDR2 SASEGT. This CDR3 contains 13 residues.

This clonotype was picked up many times. This chain joins TRBV28 and TRBJ1-2, with 8 positions matching TRBD1. CDR1 is MDHEN, CDR2 SYDVKM, per germline. V was pared by 3 bases and J by 2 bases, with 2 bases of the junction left unmatched. The CDR3 runs 14 residues. The CDR3: CASSFRDRNYGYTF. CDR3 in DNA: TGTGCCAGCAGTTTTCGGGACAGGAACTATGGCTACACCTTC.

On this clonotype: A much larger clone lies one base from this, so it may be a read error. The chain carries TRBV25-1 and TRBJ1-2; TRBD1 matches 10 bases. Per germline, CDR1 MGHDK and CDR2 SYGVNS. The CDR3 covers 12 residues. CDR3 loop: CAGRTGGYGYTF. CDR3 DNA: TGTGCCGGCAGGACAGGGGGCTATGGCTACACCTTC.

This clonotype was observed a few times. A read error may be the cause here, since a much bigger clone is one base away. This chain joins TRBV7-9 and TRBJ2-3; 11 nucleotides agree with TRBD2. The CDR3 is 15 residues long. V lost 5 bases and J lost 8; bases outside the gene matches: 9. Germline CDR1 and CDR2: SEHNR and FQNEAQ (reference sequence). Here the CDR3 reads CASSLTSGRRGTQYF. In DNA form, the CDR3 reads TGTGCCAGCAGCCTTACTAGCGGGAGAAGAGGTACGCAGTATTTT.

The genes are TRBV19 and TRBJ2-7; unclear D gene. CDR1 is LNHDA, CDR2 SQIVND, per germline (reference sequence). The CDR3 has 11 amino acids. Trimming stripped 3 bases from V and 7 bases from J, with 7 bases between. CDR3 sequence reads: CASSIGWEQYF. The CDR3 DNA reads as TGTGCCAGTAGTATTGGCTGGGAGCAGTACTTC.

Details on this clonotype: With a much larger clone just one base away, this may be a read error. CDR3 in amino acids: CTSRPPENTEAFF. CDR3 DNA: TGTACCAGCAGACCTCCAGAGAACACTGAAGCTTTCTTT. V usage is TRBV6-2 or TRBV6-3 and J usage is TRBJ1-1; D is unresolved. Germline V CDR1 and CDR2: MNHEY, SVGEGT. The CDR3 consists of 13 residues.

The genes are TRBV11-2 and TRBJ1-6; D possibly corresponds to TRBD1 (5 bases). V was pared by 5 bases and J by 5 bases, with 13 bases between. Germline values: CDR1 SGHAT, CDR2 FQNNGV. The CDR3 is made up of 15 amino acids. DNA of the CDR3: TGTGCCAGCAGCGGACCGGGACGGAATAATTCACCCCTCCACTTT. Amino acids: CASSGPGRNNSPLHF.

This clonotype was recorded a few times. The chain combines TRBV6-1 with TRBJ2-1; 11 bases line up with TRBD2. V lost 6 bases to trimming and J lost 9 bases; unmatched junction nucleotides: 10. Germline values: CDR1 MNHNS, CDR2 SASEGT. CDR3 length equals 15 residues. The chain's CDR3 is CASRTPGLAVPEQFF. For the CDR3, the DNA is TGTGCCAGCAGGACCCCGGGACTAGCGGTCCCTGAGCAGTTCTTC.

The rearrangement joins TRBV20-1 to TRBJ2-2; possible D gene TRBD1, 6 bases. The germline V and J ends were trimmed by 0 bases and 2 bases, with 22 bases remaining between them. This CDR3 has 19 residues. Germline lookup yields CDR1 DFQATT and CDR2 SNEGSKA (reference sequence). The CDR3 is CSARDPVTPTGPNTGELFF. In nucleotides, the CDR3 is TGCAGTGCTAGAGATCCCGTTACTCCGACAGGACCTAACACCGGGGAGCTGTTTTTT.

The chain employs TRBV28 and TRBJ2-1; D is unresolved. CDR1 and CDR2 from the germline V gene are MDHEN and SYDVKM. The germline V and J ends were trimmed by 2 bases and 2 bases, with 7 bases remaining between them. The CDR3 sequence is 14 residues long. CDR3 amino acids: CASSLSTTYNEQFF. Here the CDR3 DNA reads TGTGCCAGCAGTTTAAGCACTACCTACAATGAGCAGTTCTTC.

The chain links TRBV12-5 to TRBJ2-3; 8 bases are a match to TRBD1. Germline loops: CDR1 LGHNT, CDR2 FRNRAP. Losses at the gene ends were 6 bases for V and 2 bases for J; bases not matched to a gene: 7. The CDR3 is 15 amino acids. The CDR3 sequence: CASGAGTGNTDTQYF. CDR3 nucleotide sequence: TGTGCTAGTGGGGCCGGGACAGGTAACACAGATACGCAGTATTTT.

The chain links TRBV28 to TRBJ2-7; no clear D gene. There are 15 residues in the CDR3. V was cut by 1 base and J by 5 bases, with 15 bases left in between. In germline, CDR1 is MDHEN, CDR2 SYDVKM. The CDR3 spells CASSLSPSRVNEQYF. The CDR3 DNA follows: TGTGCCAGCAGTTTATCCCCGTCAAGGGTCAACGAGCAGTACTTC. The variable domain in full, completed from reference TRBV28 and TRBJ2-7, reads DVKVTQSSRYLVKRTGEKVFLECVQDMDHENMFWYRQDPGLGLRLIYFSYDVKMKEKGDIPEGYSVSREKKERFSLILESASTNQTSMYLCASSLSPSRVNEQYFGPGTRLTVT.

The rearrangement uses TRBV4-3 and TRBJ2-7, with 7 bases aligning to TRBD2. CDR3 length equals 16 residues. The ends lost 0 bases at V and 0 bases at J; junction bases unmatched: 5. Per germline, CDR1 LGHNA and CDR2 YSLEER. The CDR3 DNA is TGCGCCAGCAGCCAAGAGGTAGCGGGTGTCTCCTACGAGCAGTACTTC. Translated, it gives CASSQEVAGVSYEQYF.